The 10 T cell receptor beta chains reported below all come from one sample, sequenced in a study of T cells after yellow fever vaccination. TCRdb fed the 5' RACE reads into MiXCR, producing one record per CDR3 protein. The table lists tens of thousands of distinct CDR3 sequences, around 7% of them singletons. The material sequenced was CD8+ T cells sorted from PBMCs, taken 4 to 5 days after the first yellow fever vaccination. The receptors originated from a man aged 18 to 35 who received the YFV17D yellow fever vaccine.

This clonotype appeared many times. The CDR3 DNA is TGTGCCAGCAGCGTAGGCGGGGGTACCTACGAGCAGTACTTC. It specifies CASSVGGGTYEQYF. The rearrangement links TRBV9 to TRBJ2-7; TRBD2 aligns across 7 bases. Germline V gene sequence: CDR1 SGDLS, CDR2 YYNGEE. V dropped 0 bases and J dropped 2; count of bases not matched to a gene: 2. The CDR3 covers 14 residues.

V gene TRBV20-1 combines with J gene TRBJ2-1; 12 positions match TRBD2. The germline V gene encodes CDR1 DFQATT and CDR2 SNEGSKA (reference sequence). There are 14 residues in the CDR3. V gave up 6 bases and J gave up 8 bases; unmatched junction bases: 8. The CDR3 nucleotides are TGCAGTGCCAAGCCTAGCGGGGGGGCGTATGAGCAGTTCTTC. Its translation: CSAKPSGGAYEQFF.

The chain is built from TRBV7-9 and TRBJ2-5, with 9 nucleotides matching TRBD2. The CDR3 has 16 amino acids. Losses at the gene ends were 5 bases for V and 1 base for J; bases not matched to a gene: 8. Germline loops: CDR1 SEHNR, CDR2 FQNEAQ (reference sequence). The chain's CDR3 is CASSPTSGPPQETQYF. The CDR3 bases are TGTGCCAGCAGCCCGACTAGCGGTCCTCCCCAAGAGACCCAGTACTTC.

This chain joins TRBV4-1 and TRBJ2-7; TRBD2 agrees at 10 bases. The CDR3 has 16 amino acids. Germline assignment: CDR1 MGHRA and CDR2 YSYEKL. J gave up 0 bases and V 2 bases, and 4 bases lay outside the gene matches. CDR3 in DNA: TGCGCCAGCAGCCAATTTAGCGGGGGGAGCTCCTACGAGCAGTACTTC. It translates to CASSQFSGGSSYEQYF.

Many counts were recorded for this clonotype. This chain connects TRBV4-3 to TRBJ2-1; the match to TRBD2 covers 7 bases. CDR1 is LGHNA, CDR2 YSLEER, per germline. The CDR3 length is 14 residues. J lost 7 bases, V lost 0 bases, and 3 bases had no gene match. The CDR3: CASSQEGGWNEQFF. CDR3 nucleotides: TGCGCCAGCAGCCAAGAGGGGGGGTGGAATGAGCAGTTCTTC.

The rearrangement links TRBV14 to TRBJ2-7, with D unresolved. Germline CDR1 is SGHDN and CDR2 is FVKESK. V was trimmed by 0 bases and J by 3 bases, leaving 9 bases between them. The CDR3 totals 14 residues. CDR3 sequence reads: CASSQDLTVYEQYF. The DNA of the CDR3 is TGTGCCAGCAGCCAAGATTTAACAGTCTACGAGCAGTACTTC.

A few counts support this clonotype. In DNA form, the CDR3 reads TGTGCCAGCAGCTTCCGGGACGGAGGGACTAGCACAGATACGCAGTATTTT. It yields the protein CASSFRDGGTSTDTQYF. This chain links TRBV7-2 with TRBJ2-3, with D possibly being TRBD2 (6 bases). V was trimmed by 3 bases and J by 0 bases, leaving 16 bases between them. The CDR3 extends over 17 amino acids. Germline V gene data show CDR1 as SGHTA and CDR2 as FQGNSA.

This clonotype was found a few times. This chain links TRBV4-1 with TRBJ2-6, with D unresolved. CDR1 is MGHRA, CDR2 YSYEKL, per germline. The V end lost 1 base, the J end lost 2 bases, and 15 bases lay between the germline ends. The CDR3 is made up of 18 amino acids. Here the CDR3 reads CASSQATLSTPGANVLTF. Written as DNA, the CDR3 is TGCGCCAGCAGCCAAGCGACCCTCTCTACCCCTGGGGCCAACGTCCTGACTTTC.

This clonotype was detected a few times. The rearrangement joins TRBV5-1 to TRBJ2-3; a weak D match, TRBD2 (6 bases). V was pared by 5 bases and J by 4 bases, with 14 bases between. The CDR3 spans 14 residues. The germline V gene has CDR1 SGHRS and CDR2 YFSETQ. CDR3 bases: TGCGCCAGCAGGGCAGCGGGCGGAGCAGATACGCAGTATTTT. Translating gives CASRAAGGADTQYF. The whole variable domain, remainder taken from reference TRBV5-1 and TRBJ2-3, is KAGVTQTPRYLIKTRGQQVTLSCSPISGHRSVSWYQQTPGQGLQFLFEYFSETQRNKGNFPGRFSGRQFSNSRSEMNVSTLELGDSALYLCASRAAGGADTQYFGPGTRLTVL.

The chain carries TRBV4-1 and TRBJ2-1; tentative D call: TRBD1 (6 bases). Per the germline V gene, CDR1 is MGHRA and CDR2 is YSYEKL. Trimming stripped 4 bases from V and 5 bases from J, with 15 bases between. The CDR3 contains 15 residues. The CDR3 nucleotides read TGCGCCAGCAGCCCCTCTAAGGGGGTCAACAATGAGCAGTTCTTC. This codes for CASSPSKGVNNEQFF.